This is a list of T cell receptor beta chains from one sample in a study of T cell repertoires in cytomegalovirus infection. These receptors' targets are unknown. TCRdb re-derived calls from the reads in MiXCR, one entry per CDR3 protein. Among 650,000 to 900,000 distinct CDR3 sequences listed, about 27% were seen once. Here the sequenced sample was cultured CD8+ T cells from PBMCs, taken from culture after CMV antigen stimulation. The receptors originated from a human donor in good health (CMV status not recorded). Some clones in this sample may be carry-over from other donors' samples. Each CDR3 is given with its conserved first and last residue. D genes are given only for firm matches. Size values are once, few and many counts, or a class for expanded clones, and some rows have none.

abundance	d_gene	v_gene	j_gene	CDR3aa	CDR3nt
many	.	TRBV7-2	TRBJ1-4	CASSLTGNSIEKLFF	TGTGCCAGCAGCCTAACAGGGAATTCTATCGAAAAACTGTTTTTT
few	.	TRBV6-2/TRBV6-3	TRBJ2-4	CASSYLGGRERVGEIAKNIQYF	TGTGCCAGCAGTTACCTCGGAGGAAGAGAAAGGGTTGGTGAGATAGCCAAAAACATTCAGTACTTC
few	.	TRBV27	TRBJ2-6	CASSLGGNRVANVLTF	TGTGCCAGCAGTTTAGGGGGCAACAGAGTAGCCAACGTCCTGACTTTC
once	.	TRBV19	TRBJ1-1	CASSSAYKGHTEAFF	TGTGCCAGTAGTTCAGCCTACAAGGGGCACACTGAAGCTTTCTTT
few	.	TRBV14	TRBJ1-1	CASSPGREAFF	TGTGCCAGCAGCCCGGGACGGGAAGCTTTCTTT
.	.	TRBV9	TRBJ2-1	CASSVGDSYNEQFF	TGTGCCAGCAGCGTAGGGGACTCCTACAATGAGCAGTTCTTC
.	.	TRBV12-5	TRBJ2-1	CASGLVLGTYNEQFF	TGTGCTAGTGGTTTGGTACTGGGAACCTACAATGAGCAGTTCTTC
few	TRBD2	TRBV5-5	TRBJ2-3	CASSLGGLAGAQKLTDTQYF	TGTGCCAGCAGCTTGGGGGGACTAGCGGGGGCCCAGAAACTCACAGATACGCAGTATTTT
few	TRBD2	TRBV27	TRBJ2-5	CASSLGRGVMETQYF	TGTGCCAGCAGTTTAGGGCGGGGGGTGATGGAGACCCAGTACTTC
.	.	TRBV27	TRBJ1-1	CASSLRWQGLMNTEAFF	TGTGCCAGCAGTTTAAGGTGGCAGGGCCTGATGAACACTGAAGCTTTCTTT
many	.	TRBV7-8	TRBJ1-1	CASSLTGGRTEAFF	TGTGCCAGCAGTTTAACGGGGGGACGGACTGAAGCTTTCTTT
.	TRBD1	TRBV12-3/TRBV12-4	TRBJ2-3	CASSLGTGGPADTQYF	TGTGCCAGCAGTCTCGGGACAGGGGGGCCGGCAGATACGCAGTATTTT
.	TRBD1	TRBV2	TRBJ1-6	CASSPRRDSRNSPLHF	TGTGCCAGCAGTCCTCGCCGGGACAGCCGAAATTCACCCCTCCACTTT
.	.	TRBV3-1	TRBJ1-2	CASSRDGYYGYTF	TGTGCCAGCAGCCGAGACGGATACTATGGCTACACCTTC
.	.	TRBV11-3	TRBJ2-1	CASSFPEGPWDNEQFF	TGTGCCAGCAGCTTCCCCGAGGGCCCATGGGACAATGAGCAGTTCTTC